The clone carrying this T cell receptor beta chain showed up just a few times. Its antigen remains unidentified. The germline gives CDR1 DFQATT, CDR2 SNEGSKA (reference sequence). The V gene lost 0 bases and the J gene lost 6 bases, with 13 bases spanning the gap. The CDR3 totals 14 residues. This sample is drawn from a study of T-cell reconstitution after alpha-beta-depleted transplantation in children. Points from the study as a whole: About two months after transplant, alpha-beta T cells reportedly came from several hundred expanded graft clones. At one year after transplant, newly produced T cells mostly accounted for T-cell counts and diversity. At day 60, the high TCRbeta diversity found in some patients originated from recipient T cells and thymic progenitors that had survived.

Unique molecular identifiers were built into the TCRbeta library. One entry per CDR3 protein results from TCRdb running MiXCR on the PCR reads. The sample carries about 900,000 distinct CDR3 sequences, roughly 31% recorded once. This sequence was found in a boy in the first two years of life who had a stem cell transplant for SCID, so the T cells may come from the graft donor. The sequencing here drew on PBMCs, mostly from graft donor cells, taken 360 days after TCRalphabeta/CD19-depleted stem cell transplant. The V and J genes are TRBV20-1 and TRBJ2-3; possible D gene TRBD2, 6 bases. DNA for the CDR3: TGCAGTGCTAGAGATCGGCGGGGCCCCGATACGCAGTATTTT. Amino acid sequence: CSARDRRGPDTQYF.